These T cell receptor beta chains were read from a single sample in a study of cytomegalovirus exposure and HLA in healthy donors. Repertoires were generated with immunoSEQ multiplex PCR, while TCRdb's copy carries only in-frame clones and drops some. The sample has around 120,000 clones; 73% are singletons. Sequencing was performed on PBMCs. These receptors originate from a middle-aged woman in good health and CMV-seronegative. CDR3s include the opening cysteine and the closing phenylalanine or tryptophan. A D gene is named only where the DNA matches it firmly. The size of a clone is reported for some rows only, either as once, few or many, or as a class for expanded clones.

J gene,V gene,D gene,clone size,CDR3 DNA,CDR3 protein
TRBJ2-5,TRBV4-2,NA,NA,TGTGCCAGCAGCCTTCGAGGGACTGAAGAGACCCAGTACTTC,CASSLRGTEETQYF
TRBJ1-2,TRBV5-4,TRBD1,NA,TGTGCCAGCAGCTTGGGGACAGGGGATGGCTACACCTTC,CASSLGTGDGYTF
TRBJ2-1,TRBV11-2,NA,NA,TGTGCCAGCAGCATATCCGGGACTTCCAATGAGCAGTTCTTC,CASSISGTSNEQFF
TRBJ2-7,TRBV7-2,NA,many,TGTGCCAGCAGCTTAAACACCCAGGGCCGAGTCGACTTC,CASSLNTQGRVDF
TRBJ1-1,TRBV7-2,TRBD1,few,TGTGCCAGCAGCCTAGACAGGGGGCGAGCTTTCTTT,CASSLDRGRAFF
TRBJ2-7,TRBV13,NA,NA,TGTGCCAGCAGCAGCGGGACAAGGACCTACTACGAGCAGTACTTC,CASSSGTRTYYEQYF
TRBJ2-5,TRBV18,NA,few,TGTGCCAGCTCACCATCCCCTCAAGAGACCCAGTACTTC,CASSPSPQETQYF
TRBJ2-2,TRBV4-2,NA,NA,TGTGCCAGCAGCCCCGGAGGATTGCGGACCGGGGAGCTGTTTTTT,CASSPGGLRTGELFF
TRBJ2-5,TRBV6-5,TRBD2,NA,TGTGCCAGCAGTTATAGGAGCGGGATGGAGACCCAGTACTTC,CASSYRSGMETQYF
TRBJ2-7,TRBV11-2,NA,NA,TGTGCCAGCAGTCTTCGGGAGAGCTCCTACGAGCAGTACTTC,CASSLRESSYEQYF
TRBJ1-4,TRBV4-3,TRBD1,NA,TGCGCCAGCAGCCCGGACAGGGGCGATAATGAAAAACTGTTTTTT,CASSPDRGDNEKLFF